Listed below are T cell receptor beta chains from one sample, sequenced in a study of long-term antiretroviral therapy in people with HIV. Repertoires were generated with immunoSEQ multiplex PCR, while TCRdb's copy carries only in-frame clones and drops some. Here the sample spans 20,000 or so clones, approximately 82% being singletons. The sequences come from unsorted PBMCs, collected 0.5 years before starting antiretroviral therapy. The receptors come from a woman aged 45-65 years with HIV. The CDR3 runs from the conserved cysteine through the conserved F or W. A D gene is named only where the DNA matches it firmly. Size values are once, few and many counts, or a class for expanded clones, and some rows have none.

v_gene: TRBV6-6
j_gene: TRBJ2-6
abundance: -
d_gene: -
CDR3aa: CASSPDLSGANVLTF
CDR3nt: TGTGCCAGCAGTCCCGACCTCTCTGGGGCCAACGTCCTGACTTTC

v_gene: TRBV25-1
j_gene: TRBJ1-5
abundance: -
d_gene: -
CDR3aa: CASSDGRQPQHF
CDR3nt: TGTGCCAGCAGTGACGGGAGACAGCCCCAGCATTTT

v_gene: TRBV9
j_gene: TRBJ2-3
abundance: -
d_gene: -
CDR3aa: CASSVATSSSLSTDTQYF
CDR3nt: TGTGCCAGCAGCGTAGCAACAAGTTCCTCTTTGAGCACAGATACGCAGTATTTT

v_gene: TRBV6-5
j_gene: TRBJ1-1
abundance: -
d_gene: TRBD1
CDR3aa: CASRWTGQGEAFF
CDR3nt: TGTGCCAGCAGGTGGACAGGTCAAGGTGAAGCTTTCTTT

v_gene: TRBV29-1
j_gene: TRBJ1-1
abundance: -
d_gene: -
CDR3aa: CSVSHGENTEAFF
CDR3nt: TGCAGCGTTTCCCACGGGGAAAACACTGAAGCTTTCTTT

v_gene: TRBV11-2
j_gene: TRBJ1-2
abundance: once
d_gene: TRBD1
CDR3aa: CASSDPRDRGGGYTF
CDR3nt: TGTGCCAGCAGCGACCCACGGGACAGGGGTGGTGGCTACACCTTC

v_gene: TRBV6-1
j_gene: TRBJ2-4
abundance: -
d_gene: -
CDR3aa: CASSSQTSRGFQYF
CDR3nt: TGTGCCAGCAGTTCTCAAACTAGCCGGGGCTTTCAGTACTTC

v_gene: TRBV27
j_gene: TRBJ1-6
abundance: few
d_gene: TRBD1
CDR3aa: CASSHRDRGNSPLHF
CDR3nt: TGTGCCAGCAGTCATAGGGACAGGGGCAATTCACCCCTCCACTTT

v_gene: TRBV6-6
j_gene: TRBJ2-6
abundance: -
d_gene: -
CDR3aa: CASSPPSGANVLTF
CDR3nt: TGTGCCAGCAGCCCCCCCTCTGGGGCCAACGTCCTGACTTTC

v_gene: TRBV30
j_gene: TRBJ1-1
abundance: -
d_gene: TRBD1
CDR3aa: CAWSVTGGITEAFF
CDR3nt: TGTGCCTGGAGTGTAACAGGGGGCATCACTGAAGCTTTCTTT

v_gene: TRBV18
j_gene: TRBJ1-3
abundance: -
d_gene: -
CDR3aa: CASSPQGSGNTIYF
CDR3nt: TGTGCCAGCTCACCTCAGGGATCTGGAAACACCATATATTTT

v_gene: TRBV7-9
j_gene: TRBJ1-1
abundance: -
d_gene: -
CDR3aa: CASSLVLGGTEAFF
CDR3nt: TGTGCCAGCAGCTTAGTGTTGGGAGGCACTGAAGCTTTCTTT

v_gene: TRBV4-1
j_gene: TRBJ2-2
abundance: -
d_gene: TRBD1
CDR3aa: CASSQVGTGLTGELFF
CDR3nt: TGCGCCAGCAGCCAAGTAGGGACAGGGCTCACCGGGGAGCTGTTTTTT

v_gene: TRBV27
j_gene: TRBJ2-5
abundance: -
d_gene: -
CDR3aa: CASSLYATRETQYF
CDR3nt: TGTGCCAGCAGTTTATACGCGACTAGGGAGACCCAGTACTTC

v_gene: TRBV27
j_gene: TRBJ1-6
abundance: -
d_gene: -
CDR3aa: CASRIDRFSYNSPLHF
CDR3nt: TGTGCCAGCAGAATTGACCGCTTCTCCTATAATTCACCCCTCCACTTT